This TCR beta chain was documented in a study of response to subunit inactivated influenza vaccine. Study-wide findings and caveats: New T cells are recruited in small numbers by each seasonal influenza vaccination, according to the authors' suggestion.

Each CDR3 protein gets one entry after TCRdb re-called the RT-PCR reads with MiXCR. The repertoire includes fewer than 750,000 distinct CDR3 sequences, around 15% of them detected once, and around 10% sits in the top ten. Germline assignment: CDR1 MNHEY and CDR2 SVGAGI. Trimming took off 2 bases at V and 6 bases at J, with 17 bases between the two ends. The CDR3 consists of 15 residues. Worth noting for this clonotype: What it binds is unknown.

This sequence joins TRBV6-5 and TRBJ2-7; tentatively, D is TRBD1 (6 bases). The input for sequencing was PBMCs from blood, taken roughly 12 days after vaccination. The sequence came from a man between 50 and 59 years old who received an inactivated influenza vaccine. The CDR3 sequence is CASSYTLGASSEQYF. CDR3 nucleotides: TGTGCCAGCAGTTACACGCTGGGGGCGTCGTCCGAGCAGTACTTC.